The sequence of this T cell receptor beta chain was determined in a study of T cell changes during pregnancy in multiple sclerosis. Some clones are missing from TCRdb's copy, which holds only in-frame ones; the method was immunoSEQ multiplex PCR. The sample consists of 23,000 or so clones, roughly nine tenths of them appearing once. The sample consisted of CD8+ T cells from peripheral blood mononuclear cells, taken in the first trimester of pregnancy. The receptor comes from a female donor in good health, enrolled as a control in a pregnancy study.

For the CDR3, the DNA is TGTGCCAGCAGCTCGGACAGGGGCAATCAGCCCCAGCATTTT. Amino acids: CASSSDRGNQPQHF. This chain links TRBV27 with TRBJ1-5, with 8 bases fitting TRBD1. Unmatched junction bases numbered 3, after V lost 6 bases and J lost 2 bases. Per germline, CDR1 MNHEY and CDR2 SMNVEV (reference sequence). The CDR3 has 14 amino acids.